Presented here are 9 T cell receptor beta chains from one specimen sequenced in a study of early T cells in non-severe SARS-CoV-2 infection. TCRdb ran MiXCR on the 5' RACE reads and lists one entry per CDR3 protein. The sample records about 19,000 distinct CDR3 sequences, more than 4% being singletons. Sample: whole blood. The receptors were sampled from an adult who was a healthcare worker with PCR-confirmed SARS-CoV-2 infection or an uninfected control (not recorded which).

This clonotype occurred many times. This chain connects TRBV7-9 to TRBJ2-7; D unclear. CDR3 length equals 11 residues. Trimming stripped 5 bases from V and 5 bases from J, with 7 bases between. Germline V gene data show CDR1 as SEHNR and CDR2 as FQNEAQ (reference sequence). In DNA, the CDR3 is TGTGCCAGCAGCCCCGTGGACGAGCAGTACTTC. It yields the protein CASSPVDEQYF.

This clonotype was counted ten times or more. CDR3 loop: CASSSDGGGEQFF. DNA for the CDR3: TGCGCCAGCAGCTCGGACGGAGGCGGTGAGCAGTTCTTC. The chain links TRBV5-1 to TRBJ2-1, with TRBD2 as a possible D gene (5 bases). In germline, CDR1 is SGHRS, CDR2 YFSETQ. The V gene lost 3 bases and the J gene lost 9 bases, with 13 bases spanning the gap. The length of the CDR3 is 13 residues.

The J gene is TRBJ1-1, the V gene TRBV5-1; 9 bases are a match to TRBD1. CDR1 SGHRS and CDR2 YFSETQ come from the germline V gene. The V gene end was trimmed by 2 bases and the J gene end by 3 bases; junction bases not matched to a gene: 8. The CDR3 contains 16 residues. Here the CDR3 reads CASSLTGGIAYTEAFF. The CDR3 nucleotides read TGCGCCAGCAGCTTAACAGGGGGCATTGCGTACACTGAAGCTTTCTTT.

This clonotype was seen many times. The CDR3 DNA sequence: TGTGCCAGCAGCCCAAATCTTGGCGGGGGGTACAATGAGCAGTTCTTC. This gives the protein CASSPNLGGGYNEQFF. The chain couples TRBV7-2 to TRBJ2-1; the match to TRBD2 covers 8 bases. Looked up from germline, CDR1 is SGHTA and CDR2 is FQGNSA. Trimming took 5 bases from V and 4 from J; bases not matched to a gene: 10. This CDR3 region has 16 residues. The variable domain in full, with the rest retrieved from reference TRBV7-2 and TRBJ2-1, is GAGVSQSPSNKVTEKGKDVELRCDPISGHTALYWYRQSLGQGLEFLIYFQGNSAPDKSGLPSDRFSAERTGGSVSTLTIQRTQQEDSAVYLCASSPNLGGGYNEQFFGPGTRLTVL.

This clonotype was recorded many times. This rearrangement joins TRBV9 to TRBJ2-7, with TRBD1 matching 9 bases. After removal of 4 bases from V and 0 bases from J, the junction contained 2 bases not matched to a gene. The CDR3 loop spans 14 amino acids. Germline V gene sequence: CDR1 SGDLS, CDR2 YYNGEE. The CDR3: CASSRDRDSYEQYF. CDR3 bases: TGTGCCAGCAGCCGGGACAGGGACTCCTACGAGCAGTACTTC. The full variable domain, in which reference TRBV9 and TRBJ2-7 provide the parts outside the CDR3, is DSGVTQTPKHLITATGQRVTLRCSPRSGDLSVYWYQQSLDQGLQFLIQYYNGEERAKGNILERFSAQQFPDLHSELNLSSLELGDSALYFCASSRDRDSYEQYFGPGTRLTVT.

This clonotype was seen at least ten times. The chain employs TRBV12-3 or TRBV12-4 and TRBJ2-1; 12 nucleotides line up with TRBD2. With V trimmed by 3 bases and J by 4 bases, 7 bases remained unmatched. There are 17 residues in the CDR3. Here the CDR3 DNA reads TGTGCCAGCAGTTTGAGGCTAGCGGGGGGGCTATACAATGAGCAGTTCTTC. This gives the protein CASSLRLAGGLYNEQFF.

Only a few counts were recorded for this clonotype. This sequence joins TRBV6-6 and TRBJ2-1; 9 bases line up with TRBD2. The J segment lost 6 bases and the V segment lost 7 bases, leaving 7 bases of the junction unmatched. The CDR3 runs to 14 residues. Germline V gives CDR1 MNHNY, CDR2 SVGAGI (reference sequence). The CDR3 spells CASNPLAGVNEQFF. The CDR3 region has the DNA TGTGCCAGCAACCCTTTAGCGGGGGTCAATGAGCAGTTCTTC.

This clonotype occurred many times. The chain recombines TRBV20-1 with TRBJ1-1; no clear D. The CDR3 totals 15 residues. Trimming stripped 0 bases from V and 5 bases from J, with 16 bases between. The germline gives CDR1 DFQATT, CDR2 SNEGSKA (reference sequence). CDR3 bases: TGCAGTGCTAGAGACCCCGAGACCGTCGGGACTGAAGCTTTCTTT. Translating it yields CSARDPETVGTEAFF.

This clonotype showed up many times. The V gene is TRBV27, the J gene TRBJ1-6; D remains ambiguous. The CDR3 covers 14 residues. Germline values: CDR1 MNHEY, CDR2 SMNVEV (reference sequence). Trimming cost V 3 bases and J 7 bases, with 10 bases left between them. CDR3 DNA sequence: TGTGCCAGCAGTTTTAGACGGGAGAATTCACCCCTCCACTTT. This gives the protein CASSFRRENSPLHF.